This T cell receptor (beta chain) was captured by sequencing in a study of blood T cells in healthy people across ages. Across the whole study: Template switching picked up about one barcoded beta molecule for each two T cells.

The CDR3 runs to 15 residues. Trimming stripped 5 bases from V and 1 base from J, with 13 bases between. Per the germline V gene, CDR1 is SGHTA and CDR2 is FQGTGA. Sample-barcoded 5' priming and a J-beta primer mix drove a second PCR of 7 to 11 cycles. TCRdb redid the calling of the 5' RACE reads with MiXCR, one entry per CDR3 protein. The data contain approximately 880,000 distinct CDR3 sequences, approximately 49% of them singletons. Sequencing was carried out using blood. The receptor comes from a man aged 25-45 years in good health. The V gene is TRBV7-3, the J gene TRBJ2-3, with unresolved D. The CDR3: CASSPNLAGTDTQYF. The CDR3 DNA reads as TGTGCCAGCAGCCCGAATCTGGCGGGCACAGATACGCAGTATTTT. Looking up the rest from reference TRBV7-3 and TRBJ2-3 gives the full variable domain: GAGVSQTPSNKVTEKGKYVELRCDPISGHTALYWYRQSLGQGPEFLIYFQGTGAADDSGLPNDRFFAVRPEGSVSTLKIQRTERGDSAVYLCASSPNLAGTDTQYFGPGTRLTVL.